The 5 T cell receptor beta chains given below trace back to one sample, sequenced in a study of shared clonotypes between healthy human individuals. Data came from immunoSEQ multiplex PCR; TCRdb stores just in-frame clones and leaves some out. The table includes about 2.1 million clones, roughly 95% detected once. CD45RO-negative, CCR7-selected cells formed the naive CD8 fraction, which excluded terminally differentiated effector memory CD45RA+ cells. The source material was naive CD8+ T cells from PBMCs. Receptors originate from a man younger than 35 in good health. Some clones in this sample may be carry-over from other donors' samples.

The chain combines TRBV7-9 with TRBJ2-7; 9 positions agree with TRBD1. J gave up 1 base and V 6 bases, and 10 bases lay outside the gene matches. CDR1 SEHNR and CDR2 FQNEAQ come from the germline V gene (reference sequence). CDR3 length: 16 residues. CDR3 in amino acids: CASREMGTGISYEQYF. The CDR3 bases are TGTGCCAGCAGGGAAATGGGGACAGGGATTTCCTACGAGCAGTACTTC.

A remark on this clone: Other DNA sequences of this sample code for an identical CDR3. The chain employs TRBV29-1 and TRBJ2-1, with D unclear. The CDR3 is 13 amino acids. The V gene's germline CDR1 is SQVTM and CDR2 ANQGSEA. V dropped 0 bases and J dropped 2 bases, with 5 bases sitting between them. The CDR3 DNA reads TGCAGCGTTGAAGAGAGAGCCTACAATGAGCAGTTCTTC. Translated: CSVEERAYNEQFF.

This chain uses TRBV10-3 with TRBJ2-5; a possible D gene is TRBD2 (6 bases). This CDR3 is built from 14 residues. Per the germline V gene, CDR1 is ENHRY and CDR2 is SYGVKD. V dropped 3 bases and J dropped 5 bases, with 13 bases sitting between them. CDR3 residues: CAISDLDYVETQYF. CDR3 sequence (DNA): TGTGCCATCAGTGACCTGGACTACGTGGAGACCCAGTACTTC.

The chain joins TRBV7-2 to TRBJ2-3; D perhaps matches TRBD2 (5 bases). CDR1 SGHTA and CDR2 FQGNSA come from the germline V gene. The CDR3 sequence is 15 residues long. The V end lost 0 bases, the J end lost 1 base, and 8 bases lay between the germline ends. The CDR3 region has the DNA TGTGCCAGCAGCTTAGCTCTTAGCGGCACAGATACGCAGTATTTT. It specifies CASSLALSGTDTQYF.

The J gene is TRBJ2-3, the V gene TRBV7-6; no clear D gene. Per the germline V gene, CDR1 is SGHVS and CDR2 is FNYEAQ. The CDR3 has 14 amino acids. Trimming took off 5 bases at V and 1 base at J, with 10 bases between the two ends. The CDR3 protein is CASSPMGRTDTQYF. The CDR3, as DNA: TGTGCCAGCAGCCCGATGGGTCGCACAGATACGCAGTATTTT.